This T cell receptor (beta chain) was sequenced for a study of blood T cells in healthy people across ages. As concerns this clonotype: Antigen unknown.

Notes on the study in general: Naive and antigen-experienced cells were not separated, limiting conclusive comparison.

Through a sample-barcoded 5' primer and a J-beta primer mix, a second PCR was run for roughly 7 to 11 cycles. TCRdb re-called the 5' RACE reads through MiXCR, storing one row per CDR3 protein. This sample carries 780,000 or so distinct CDR3 sequences, roughly 53% of them seen once, and the ten largest clones take approximately 40%. The source of this sequence is a man of 80 years or more in good health. The sample taken for sequencing was blood.

CDR3 sequence: CATSRGGGVNYEQYF. CDR3 bases: TGTGCCACCAGCAGAGGGGGGGGTGTTAACTACGAGCAGTACTTC. The chain recombines TRBV15 with TRBJ2-7; 7 nucleotides agree with TRBD2. V shed 1 base, J shed 3 bases, and the junction held 6 bases outside the gene matches. The CDR3 extends over 15 amino acids. Germline V gene lookup returns CDR1 LNHNV and CDR2 YYDKDF (reference sequence).